The TCR beta chain under discussion was sequenced for a study of T cell responses to AZD1222 COVID-19 vaccine. Libraries were prepared by immunoSEQ multiplex PCR; TCRdb keeps only in-frame clonotypes and omits some of them. The repertoire holds approximately 200,000 clones, just over 85% seen once, with 7.7% in the top ten. Germline CDR1 reads MGHDK; CDR2 reads SYGVNS. The CDR3 runs to 18 residues. J lost 8 bases, V lost 3 bases, and 19 bases had no gene match. The V gene is TRBV25-1, the J gene TRBJ2-1, with 7 bases that match TRBD1. The receptor comes from an adult in good health. Sequenced material: peripheral blood, taken on day 0 of AZD1222 vaccination. CDR3 sequence (DNA): TGTGCCAGCAGTGATCGCCCACAGGGGCCATGGGGTTCGGATGAGCAGTTCTTC. Its protein is CASSDRPQGPWGSDEQFF.